The 26 T cell receptor beta chains listed next were all sequenced from one sample in a study of blood T cell repertoires in COVID-19. Profiling relied on immunoSEQ multiplex PCR, and the TCRdb table lists in-frame clones only, not all of them. The sample lists nearly 200,000 clones, roughly 84% seen once, with roughly 5.6% in the top ten. Sequencing was performed on peripheral blood. The origin of the receptors is a woman between 40 and 55 years old who had recovered from COVID-19.

This chain joins TRBV27 and TRBJ1-1; the D is unclear. CDR3 length equals 13 residues. The germline V and J ends were trimmed by 3 bases and 1 base, with 6 bases remaining between them. Germline V CDR1 and CDR2: MNHEY, SMNVEV (reference sequence). CDR3 coding DNA: TGTGCCAGCAGTTTCCCAGGGAACACTGAAGCTTTCTTT. This codes for CASSFPGNTEAFF.

The chain has TRBV24-1 and TRBJ1-2; 10 positions match TRBD1. Germline CDR1 is KGHDR and CDR2 is SFDVKD. The V gene end was trimmed by 4 bases and the J gene end by 8 bases; junction bases not matched to a gene: 3. The CDR3 extends over 13 amino acids. The CDR3: CATSDGQGGGYTF. DNA of the CDR3: TGTGCCACCAGTGACGGACAGGGGGGGGGCTACACCTTC.

The rearrangement uses TRBV5-1 and TRBJ2-5; tentative D call: TRBD1 (5 bases). The CDR3 contains 14 residues. V dropped 4 bases and J dropped 4 bases, with 14 bases sitting between them. Germline lookup yields CDR1 SGHRS and CDR2 YFSETQ. CDR3 residues: CASSTAQGPETQYF. The CDR3 DNA reads as TGCGCCAGCAGCACGGCTCAGGGTCCAGAGACCCAGTACTTC.

This clone was found once. The chain recombines TRBV4-3 with TRBJ2-7, with 7 bases that match TRBD2. Germline V gene sequence: CDR1 LGHNA, CDR2 YSLEER. The CDR3 loop spans 16 amino acids. V lost 3 bases, J lost 3 bases, and 11 bases stayed unmatched. The CDR3, as DNA: TGCGCCAGCAGCCAGGCTACCGGGACTACCAACTACGAGCAGTACTTC. This sequence encodes CASSQATGTTNYEQYF.

The chain uses TRBV11-2 and TRBJ2-1, with 12 bases lining up with TRBD1. J gave up 6 bases and V 2 bases, and 8 bases lay outside the gene matches. The CDR3 loop spans 17 amino acids. Germline CDR1 and CDR2: SGHAT and FQNNGV. The chain's CDR3 is CASSLFSGTGGFNEQFF. In DNA form, the CDR3 reads TGTGCCAGCAGCTTATTCTCCGGGACAGGGGGCTTCAATGAGCAGTTCTTC.

This rearrangement joins TRBV19 to TRBJ1-5; 8 positions agree with TRBD1. Trimming removed 3 bases from V and 7 bases from J; junction bases left unmatched: 11. The CDR3 covers 16 residues. Germline V gene data show CDR1 as LNHDA and CDR2 as SQIVND (reference sequence). DNA for the CDR3: TGTGCCAGTAGTATCCAGGGGGCGGCGGGAAGGCAGCCCCAGCATTTT. Protein sequence: CASSIQGAAGRQPQHF.

This clone appeared once. The V gene is TRBV29-1, the J gene TRBJ1-4; TRBD1 agrees at 11 bases. The CDR3 runs to 15 residues. V gave up 0 bases and J gave up 7 bases; unmatched junction bases: 4. Germline lookup yields CDR1 SQVTM and CDR2 ANQGSEA. The CDR3 sequence is CSVEDLGTGGEKLFF. The DNA for the CDR3 is TGCAGCGTTGAAGATCTAGGGACAGGGGGTGAAAAACTGTTTTTT.

The CDR3 nucleotides are TGTGCCAGCAGCTTATCAGGGGTTCTCGGCGAGACCCAGTACTTC. Protein sequence: CASSLSGVLGETQYF. V usage is TRBV5-4 and J usage is TRBJ2-5, with a weak D call TRBD1 (6 bases). Per germline, CDR1 SGHNT and CDR2 YYREEE (reference sequence). The CDR3 sequence is 15 residues long. Trimming cost V 2 bases and J 5 bases, with 16 bases left between them.

V usage is TRBV5-1 and J usage is TRBJ2-5; TRBD1 matches at 9 bases. After removal of 4 bases from V and 5 bases from J, the junction contained 12 bases not matched to a gene. Germline lookup yields CDR1 SGHRS and CDR2 YFSETQ. This CDR3 spans 16 amino acids. The CDR3 DNA follows: TGCGCCAGCAGCCTTGGCTTTGGGACAGGGAGGGAGACCCAGTACTTC. It yields the protein CASSLGFGTGRETQYF.

This clone was found many times. The chain links TRBV27 to TRBJ2-3; 8 bases agree with TRBD2. Germline CDR1 MNHEY, CDR2 SMNVEV (reference sequence). The CDR3 has 15 residues. After removal of 5 bases from V and 2 bases from J, the junction contained 6 bases not matched to a gene. CDR3 sequence (DNA): TGTGCCAGCAGTCCCACTAGCGGAGTCACAGATACGCAGTATTTT. It specifies CASSPTSGVTDTQYF.

In nucleotides, the CDR3 is TGTGCCTGGGCCCGAACTAGCGGGACCTGGAGTGAGCAGTTCTTC. Translation gives CAWARTSGTWSEQFF. J is TRBJ2-1 and V is TRBV30; TRBD2 matches at 10 bases. V shed 5 bases, J shed 9 bases, and the junction held 13 bases outside the gene matches. Germline V CDR1 and CDR2: GTSNPN, SVGIG (reference sequence). The CDR3 spans 15 residues. The full variable domain, in which reference TRBV30 and TRBJ2-1 provide the parts outside the CDR3, is SQTIHQWPATLVQPVGSPLSLECTVEGTSNPNLYWYRQAAGRGLQLLFYSVGIGQISSEVPQNLSASRPQDRQFILSSKKLLLSDSGFYLCAWARTSGTWSEQFFGPGTRLTVL.

The J gene is TRBJ1-4, the V gene TRBV29-1; 7 nucleotides align to TRBD1. J was trimmed by 4 bases and V by 7 bases; bases with no gene match: 15. This CDR3 is 16 amino acids long. Per the germline V gene, CDR1 is SQVTM and CDR2 is ANQGSEA. The DNA for the CDR3 is TGCAGCGCCCACCCCGTTGGGACAGCGGATAATGAAAAACTGTTTTTT. Its translation: CSAHPVGTADNEKLFF. The full variable domain, rest sourced from reference TRBV29-1 and TRBJ1-4, is SAVISQKPSRDICQRGTSLTIQCQVDSQVTMMFWYRQQPGQSLTLIATANQGSEATYESGFVIDKFPISRPNLTFSTLTVSNMSPEDSSIYLCSAHPVGTADNEKLFFGSGTQLSVL.

The rearrangement uses TRBV7-8 and TRBJ2-3; 10 bases line up with TRBD1. V dropped 5 bases and J dropped 4; count of bases not matched to a gene: 6. This CDR3 region has 15 residues. Germline assignment: CDR1 SGHVS and CDR2 FQNEAQ. CDR3 in DNA: TGTGCCAGCAGCCGGGACAGGGGACATTCAGATACGCAGTATTTT. Its protein is CASSRDRGHSDTQYF.

V and J are TRBV15 and TRBJ1-5, with D perhaps matching TRBD1 (5 bases). V was cut by 0 bases and J by 3 bases, with 12 bases left in between. Germline V gene data show CDR1 as LNHNV and CDR2 as YYDKDF (reference sequence). The CDR3 extends over 16 amino acids. The CDR3 sequence is CATSRESTRDNQPQHF. The DNA for the CDR3 is TGTGCCACCAGCAGAGAGTCAACCAGGGACAATCAGCCCCAGCATTTT. Complete variable domain (other parts from reference TRBV15 and TRBJ1-5): DAMVIQNPRYQVTQFGKPVTLSCSQTLNHNVMYWYQQKSSQAPKLLFHYYDKDFNNEADTPDNFQSRRPNTSFCFLDIRSPGLGDTAMYLCATSRESTRDNQPQHFGDGTRLSIL.

The chain has TRBV29-1 and TRBJ2-1, with 8 bases fitting TRBD1. Germline CDR1 reads SQVTM; CDR2 reads ANQGSEA. Trimming took 5 bases from V and 4 from J; bases not matched to a gene: 7. The CDR3 is made up of 14 amino acids. The CDR3: CSVSKTGEYNEQFF. The CDR3 DNA reads as TGCAGCGTTTCAAAGACAGGGGAATACAATGAGCAGTTCTTC.

The V gene is TRBV29-1, the J gene TRBJ2-3; 11 nucleotides line up with TRBD2. From germline, CDR1 is SQVTM and CDR2 ANQGSEA. J gave up 4 bases and V 4 bases, and 7 bases lay outside the gene matches. The CDR3 loop spans 15 amino acids. The CDR3 protein is CSVVNSGRAPDTQYF. The CDR3 region has the DNA TGCAGCGTTGTAAATAGCGGGAGGGCTCCAGATACGCAGTATTTT.

The chain carries TRBV5-1 and TRBJ2-3, with 7 bases matching TRBD1. The CDR3 sequence is 14 residues long. Germline-derived CDR1 and CDR2 are SGHRS and YFSETQ. J gave up 1 base and V 5 bases, and 4 bases lay outside the gene matches. The CDR3 region is CASRRGRGTDTQYF. In nucleotides, the CDR3 is TGCGCCAGCAGGAGGGGGCGCGGCACAGATACGCAGTATTTT.

As regards this clone: The sample holds other DNA sequences that translate to the same CDR3. The rearrangement joins TRBV7-9 to TRBJ1-1; possible D gene TRBD1, 5 bases. Trimming removed 5 bases at V and 0 bases at J, with 10 bases between. This CDR3 is built from 14 residues. Germline CDR1 SEHNR, CDR2 FQNEAQ (reference sequence). The CDR3 spells CASSLTGVNTEAFF. For the CDR3, the DNA is TGTGCCAGCAGCCTTACGGGGGTGAACACTGAAGCTTTCTTT.

The chain couples TRBV27 to TRBJ1-5; D ambiguous. There are 13 residues in the CDR3. Trimming shortened V by 2 bases and J by 7 bases, and 9 bases separated the two germline ends. In germline, CDR1 is MNHEY, CDR2 SMNVEV (reference sequence). CDR3 sequence: CASSLGSNQPQHF. The DNA of the CDR3 is TGTGCCAGCAGTTTAGGCAGTAACCAGCCCCAGCATTTT.

The gene calls are TRBV5-1 and TRBJ2-2, with TRBD1 as a possible D gene (6 bases). Germline V gene data show CDR1 as SGHRS and CDR2 as YFSETQ. Deletions cut 4 bases from V and 4 bases from J, with 11 bases between. The CDR3 is 14 amino acids. The CDR3 loop reads CASSIRGGTGELFF. CDR3 nucleotide sequence: TGCGCCAGCAGCATCAGGGGCGGCACCGGGGAGCTGTTTTTT.

The V gene is TRBV7-8, the J gene TRBJ1-1; weak D call: TRBD1 (6 bases). The V and J ends lost 5 bases and 1 base respectively, with 11 bases between them. CDR1 and CDR2 (germline): SGHVS, FQNEAQ. This CDR3 comprises 14 residues. Here the CDR3 DNA reads TGTGCCAGCAGCCCGGGACATTCGAACACTGAAGCTTTCTTT. It specifies CASSPGHSNTEAFF.

This clone was observed a few times. This chain uses TRBV6-4 with TRBJ2-3, with 7 bases lining up with TRBD2. J gave up 9 bases and V 3 bases, and 9 bases lay outside the gene matches. The CDR3 covers 14 residues. Per germline, CDR1 MRHNA and CDR2 SNTAGT. CDR3 residues: CASSDTGLGRTQYF. As DNA, the CDR3 is TGTGCCAGCAGTGATACGGGGCTCGGGAGGACGCAGTATTTT.

This clone appeared a few times. The rearrangement uses TRBV4-3 and TRBJ1-6, with D possibly TRBD1 on 5 matching bases. Germline values: CDR1 LGHNA, CDR2 YSLEER. This CDR3 comprises 15 residues. Trimming cost V 0 bases and J 6 bases, with 9 bases left between them. The CDR3 DNA follows: TGCGCCAGCAGCCAAGATGGGGCTGGTAATTCACCCCTCCACTTT. Amino acid sequence: CASSQDGAGNSPLHF.

The V gene is TRBV19, the J gene TRBJ2-7, with 7 bases that match TRBD2. The trim removed 4 bases at V and 2 bases at J, leaving 5 bases unmatched. Germline lookup yields CDR1 LNHDA and CDR2 SQIVND (reference sequence). The CDR3 runs to 14 residues. The CDR3 DNA reads as TGTGCCAGTAGTAATGACGGACTAGCCTACGAGCAGTACTTC. It is translated as CASSNDGLAYEQYF.

V gene TRBV14 combines with J gene TRBJ1-2; no clear D gene. The CDR3 covers 15 residues. V lost 4 bases, J lost 4 bases, and 16 bases lay in between. Germline V gene lookup returns CDR1 SGHDN and CDR2 FVKESK. Here the CDR3 reads CASSRDPGRSYGYTF. The CDR3 region has the DNA TGTGCCAGCAGCCGAGACCCTGGTCGGTCCTATGGCTACACCTTC.

This clone occurred a few times. The chain employs TRBV12-5 and TRBJ2-1, with D possibly TRBD1 on 5 matching bases. The CDR3 extends over 14 amino acids. Trimming pared 0 bases from V and 8 bases from J, leaving 11 bases between. Germline V gene data show CDR1 as LGHNT and CDR2 as FRNRAP. CDR3 bases: TGTGCTAGTGGTTTGGTAACAGGTTGCGATGAGCAGTTCTTC. Translated: CASGLVTGCDEQFF.